This TCR beta chain was identified in a study of T cell repertoires in cytomegalovirus infection. For the study at large: Public TCR beta signatures indicated both CMV infection and matching HLA type.

MiXCR, run by TCRdb on the reads, gives a single entry per CDR3 protein. The sample contains around 210,000 distinct CDR3 sequences, about 5.9% of which appear only once. Points from the study as a whole: Dominant in the ex vivo response were TCR beta clonotypes restricted by HLA-C and specific for CMV.

This clonotype was observed a handful of times. Its antigen is unidentified. The CDR3 loop spans 13 amino acids. CDR1 MNHEY and CDR2 SMNVEV come from the germline V gene (reference sequence). V lost 6 bases to trimming and J lost 8 bases, with 16 bases between them. The gene calls are TRBV27 and TRBJ1-2, with a tentative D call TRBD1 (5 bases). The sample comprised PBMCs. The origin of this receptor is a human donor in good health (CMV status not recorded). Some clones in this sample may be carry-over from other donors' samples. CDR3 bases: TGTGCCAGCAGGCGGGAAGGGGCATCCGGCTACACCTTC. It is translated as CASRREGASGYTF.